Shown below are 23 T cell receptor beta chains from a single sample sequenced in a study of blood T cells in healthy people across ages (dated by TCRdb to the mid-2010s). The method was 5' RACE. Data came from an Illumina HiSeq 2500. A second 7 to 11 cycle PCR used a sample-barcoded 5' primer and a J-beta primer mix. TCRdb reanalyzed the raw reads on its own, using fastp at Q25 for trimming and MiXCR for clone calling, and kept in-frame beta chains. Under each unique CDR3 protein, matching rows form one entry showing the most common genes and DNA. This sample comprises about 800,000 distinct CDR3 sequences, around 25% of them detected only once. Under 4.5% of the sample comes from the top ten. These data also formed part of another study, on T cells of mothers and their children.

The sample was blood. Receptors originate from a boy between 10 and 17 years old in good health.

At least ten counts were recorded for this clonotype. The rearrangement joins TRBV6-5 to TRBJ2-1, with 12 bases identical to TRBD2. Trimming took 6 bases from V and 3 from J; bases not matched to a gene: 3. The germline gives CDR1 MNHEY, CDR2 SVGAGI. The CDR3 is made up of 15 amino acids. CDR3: CASSKGLAGYNEQFF. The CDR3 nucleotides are TGTGCCAGCAGCAAGGGACTAGCGGGCTACAATGAGCAGTTCTTC.

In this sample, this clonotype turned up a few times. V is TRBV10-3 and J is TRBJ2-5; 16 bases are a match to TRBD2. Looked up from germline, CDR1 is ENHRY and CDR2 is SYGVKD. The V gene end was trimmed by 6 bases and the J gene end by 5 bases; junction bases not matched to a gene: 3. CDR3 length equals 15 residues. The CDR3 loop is CAISKGLAGGETQYF. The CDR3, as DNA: TGTGCCATCAGCAAGGGACTAGCGGGAGGGGAGACCCAGTACTTC.

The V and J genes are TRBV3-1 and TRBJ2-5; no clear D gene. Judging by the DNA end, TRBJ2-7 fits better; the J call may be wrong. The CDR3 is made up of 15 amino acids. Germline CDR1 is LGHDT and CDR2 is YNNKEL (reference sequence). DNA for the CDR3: TGTGCCAGCAGCCAATTTATGACCAGAGACTACGAGCAGTACTTC. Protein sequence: CASSQFMTRDYEQYF.

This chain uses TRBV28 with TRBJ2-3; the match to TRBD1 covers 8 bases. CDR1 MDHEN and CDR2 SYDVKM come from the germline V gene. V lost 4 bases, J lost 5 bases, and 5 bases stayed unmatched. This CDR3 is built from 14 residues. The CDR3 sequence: CASSYGQGKDTQYF. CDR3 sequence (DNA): TGTGCCAGCAGTTATGGACAGGGTAAAGATACGCAGTATTTT.

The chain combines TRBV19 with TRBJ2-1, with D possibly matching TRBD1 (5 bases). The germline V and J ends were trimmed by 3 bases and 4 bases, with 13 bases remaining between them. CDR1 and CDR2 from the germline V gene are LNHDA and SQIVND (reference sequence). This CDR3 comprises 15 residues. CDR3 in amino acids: CASSIQDTLYNEQFF. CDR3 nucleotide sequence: TGTGCCAGTAGTATCCAGGACACCCTTTACAATGAGCAGTTCTTC.

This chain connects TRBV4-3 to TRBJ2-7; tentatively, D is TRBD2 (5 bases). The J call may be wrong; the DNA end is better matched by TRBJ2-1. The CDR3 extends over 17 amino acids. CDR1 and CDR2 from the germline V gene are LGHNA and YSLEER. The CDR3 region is CASSQGAVGVPGNEQFF. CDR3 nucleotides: TGCGCCAGCAGCCAAGGGGCTGTGGGAGTGCCGGGCAATGAGCAGTTCTTC.

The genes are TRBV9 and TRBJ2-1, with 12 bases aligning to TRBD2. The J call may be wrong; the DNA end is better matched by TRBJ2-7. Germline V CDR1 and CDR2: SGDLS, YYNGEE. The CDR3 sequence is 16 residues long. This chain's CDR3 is CASSVEGTSGFYEQYF. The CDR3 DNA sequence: TGTGCCAGCAGCGTAGAAGGGACTAGCGGGTTCTACGAGCAGTACTTC.

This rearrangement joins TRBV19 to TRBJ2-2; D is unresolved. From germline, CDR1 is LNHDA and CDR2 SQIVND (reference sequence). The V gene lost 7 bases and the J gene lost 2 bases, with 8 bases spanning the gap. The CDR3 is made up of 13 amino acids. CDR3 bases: TGTGCCAGTATCGCCTACAACACCGGGGAGCTGTTTTTT. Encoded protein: CASIAYNTGELFF.

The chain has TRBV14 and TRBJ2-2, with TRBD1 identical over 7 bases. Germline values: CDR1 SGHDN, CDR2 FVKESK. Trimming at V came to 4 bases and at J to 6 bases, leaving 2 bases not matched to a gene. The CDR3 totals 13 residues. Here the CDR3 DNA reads TGTGCCAGCAGCCGACAGGGACCCGGGGAGCTGTTTTTT. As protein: CASSRQGPGELFF.

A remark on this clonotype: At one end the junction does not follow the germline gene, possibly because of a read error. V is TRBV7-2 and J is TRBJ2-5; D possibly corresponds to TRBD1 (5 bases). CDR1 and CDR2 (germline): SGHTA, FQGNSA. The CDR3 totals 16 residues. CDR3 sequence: CASSERNWGMKETQYF. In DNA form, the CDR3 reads TGCGCCAGCAGCGAAAGGAATTGGGGCATGAAAGAGACCCAGTACTTC.

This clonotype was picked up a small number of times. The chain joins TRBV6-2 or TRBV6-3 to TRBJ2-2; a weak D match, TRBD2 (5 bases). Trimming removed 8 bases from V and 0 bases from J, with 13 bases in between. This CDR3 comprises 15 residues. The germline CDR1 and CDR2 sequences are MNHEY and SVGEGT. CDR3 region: CASAFRGSNTGELFF. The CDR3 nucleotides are TGTGCCAGCGCTTTCCGGGGATCGAACACCGGGGAGCTGTTTTTT.

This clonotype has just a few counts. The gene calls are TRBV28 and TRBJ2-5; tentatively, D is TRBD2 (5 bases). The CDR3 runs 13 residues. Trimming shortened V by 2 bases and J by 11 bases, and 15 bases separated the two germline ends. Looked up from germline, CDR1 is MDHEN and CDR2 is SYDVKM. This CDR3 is CASSLPAGMEQYF. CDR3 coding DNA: TGTGCCAGCAGTTTACCCGCCGGGATGGAGCAGTACTTC.

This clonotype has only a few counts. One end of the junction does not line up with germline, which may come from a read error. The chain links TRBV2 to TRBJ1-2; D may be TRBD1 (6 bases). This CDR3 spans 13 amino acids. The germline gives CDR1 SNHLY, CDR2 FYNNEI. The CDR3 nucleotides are TGTGCCAGCAGTGACAGGACAGATTATGGCAACACCTTC. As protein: CASSDRTDYGNTF.

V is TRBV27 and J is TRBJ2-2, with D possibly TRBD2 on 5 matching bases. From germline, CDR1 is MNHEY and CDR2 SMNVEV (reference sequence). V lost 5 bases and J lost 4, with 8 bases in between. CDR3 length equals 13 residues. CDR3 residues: CASSPAVTGELFF. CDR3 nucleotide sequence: TGTGCCAGCAGTCCAGCGGTCACCGGGGAGCTGTTTTTT.

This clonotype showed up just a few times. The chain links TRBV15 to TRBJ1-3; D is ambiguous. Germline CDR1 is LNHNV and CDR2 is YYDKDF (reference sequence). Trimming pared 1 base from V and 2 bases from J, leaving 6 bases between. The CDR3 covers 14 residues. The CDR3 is CATSRALTGNTIYF. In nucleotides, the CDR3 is TGTGCCACCAGCAGAGCCTTAACTGGAAACACCATATATTTT.

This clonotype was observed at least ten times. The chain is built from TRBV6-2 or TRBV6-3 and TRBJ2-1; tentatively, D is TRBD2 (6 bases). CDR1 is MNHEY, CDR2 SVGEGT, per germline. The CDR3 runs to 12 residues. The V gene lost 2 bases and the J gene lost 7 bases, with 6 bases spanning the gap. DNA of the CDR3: TGTGCCAGCAGTTACGGGGGGAATGAGCAGTTCTTC. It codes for CASSYGGNEQFF.

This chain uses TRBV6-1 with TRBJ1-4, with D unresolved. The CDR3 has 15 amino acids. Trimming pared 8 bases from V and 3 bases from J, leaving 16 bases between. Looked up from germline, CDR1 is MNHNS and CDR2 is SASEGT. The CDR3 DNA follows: TGTGCCAGCGCGGGAGTAATGTTGGCTAATGAAAAACTGTTTTTT. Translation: CASAGVMLANEKLFF.

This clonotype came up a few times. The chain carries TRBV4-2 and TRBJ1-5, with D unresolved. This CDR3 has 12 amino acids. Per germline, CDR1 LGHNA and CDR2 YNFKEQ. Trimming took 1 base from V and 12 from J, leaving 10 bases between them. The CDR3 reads CASSQAGGSQHF. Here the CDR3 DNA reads TGTGCCAGCAGCCAAGCGGGAGGTAGCCAGCATTTT.

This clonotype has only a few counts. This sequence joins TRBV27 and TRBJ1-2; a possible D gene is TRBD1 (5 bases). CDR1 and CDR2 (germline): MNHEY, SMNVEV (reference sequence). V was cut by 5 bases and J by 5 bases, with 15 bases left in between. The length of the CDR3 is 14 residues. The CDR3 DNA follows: TGTGCCAGCAGTAACCTCGGGACGGGGTATGGCTACACCTTC. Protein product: CASSNLGTGYGYTF.

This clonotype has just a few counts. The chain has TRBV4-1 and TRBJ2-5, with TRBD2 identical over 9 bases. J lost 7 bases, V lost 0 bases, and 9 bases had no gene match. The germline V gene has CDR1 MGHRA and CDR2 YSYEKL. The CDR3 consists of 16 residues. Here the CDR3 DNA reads TGCGCCAGCAGCCAAGACAGCCGCGGGAGGGTAGGGACCCAGTACTTC. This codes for CASSQDSRGRVGTQYF.

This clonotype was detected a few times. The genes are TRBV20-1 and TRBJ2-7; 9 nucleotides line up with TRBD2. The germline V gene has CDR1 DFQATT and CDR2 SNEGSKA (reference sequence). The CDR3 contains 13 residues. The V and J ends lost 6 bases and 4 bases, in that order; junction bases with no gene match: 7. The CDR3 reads CSATGLAHYEQYF. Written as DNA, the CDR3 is TGCAGTGCAACGGGACTAGCTCATTACGAGCAGTACTTC.

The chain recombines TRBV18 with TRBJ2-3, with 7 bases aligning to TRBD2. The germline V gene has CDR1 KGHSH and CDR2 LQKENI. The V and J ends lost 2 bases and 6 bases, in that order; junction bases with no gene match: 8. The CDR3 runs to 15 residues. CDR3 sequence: CASSPVIAGLDTQYF. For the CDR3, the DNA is TGTGCCAGCTCACCAGTCATAGCGGGCCTGGATACGCAGTATTTT.

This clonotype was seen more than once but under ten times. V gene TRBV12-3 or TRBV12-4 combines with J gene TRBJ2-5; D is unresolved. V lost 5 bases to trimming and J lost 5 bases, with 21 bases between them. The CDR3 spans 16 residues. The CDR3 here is CASSLQTPRVGETQYF. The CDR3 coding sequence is TGTGCCAGCAGTCTACAAACACCTAGGGTTGGGGAGACCCAGTACTTC.